Here is one T cell receptor (beta chain) with its context. Its antigen is unidentified. The data belong to a study of siplizumab effects on memory and regulatory T cells. The assay was immunoSEQ multiplex PCR, and TCRdb's table has in-frame clones only and misses some. This sample has about 55,000 clones, with less than 98% found just once. Trimming removed 1 base from V and 4 bases from J, with 12 bases in between. Germline CDR1 reads SGHRS; CDR2 reads YFSETQ. This CDR3 is built from 15 residues. Study-wide findings and caveats: For siplizumab cultures, the suppressive function of their proliferating Tregs was not confirmed.

The TCR was taken from a human donor in good health. V is TRBV5-1 and J is TRBJ2-1, with D unresolved. Sequences were obtained from naive CD4+ T cells sorted from blood. The CDR3 nucleotides read TGCGCCAGCAGCTTGTCGGTGGGAAATTACAATGAGCAGTTCTTC. Amino acids: CASSLSVGNYNEQFF.